This TCR beta chain was recorded in a study of neoadjuvant anti-PD-1 for oral cavity cancer (dated by TCRdb to the early 2020s). The study in broad terms: Patients mostly received three to four biweekly doses of nivolumab at 3 mg/kg before curative-intent surgical resection. The parent correlative cohort included 11 to 13 patients, with a roughly 34% response rate. A fourth nivolumab dose was given around day 43 to patients without progression, and definitive surgical resection was performed in those patients on days 50-56. Patients with complete response, partial response or stable disease by RECIST 1.1 were defined as responders, whereas patients with progression were defined as non-responders. The research as a whole found: Only a few patients per response group were included in the TCR analyses, and larger cohorts for validation were called for by the authors. Greater tumor shrinkage was correlated with larger post-treatment sizes of preexisting intratumoral clones, suggesting that expansion of preexisting clones contributed to response. Higher pretreatment blood Treg/Th17 ratios correlated with both higher pretreatment blood TCRbeta clonality and lower post-treatment tumor TCRbeta clonality.

Taken from cysteine to phenylalanine, the CDR3 has 15 residues. Solely the CDR3 DNA is kept, with 45 bases framed from the first base. Taken from the germline V gene, the CDR1 and CDR2 loops are MNHEY and SVGAGI. V sheds 6 bases and J sheds 0 bases, leaving 12 bases between their ends. As regards this clone: It has no known antigen specificity. No base quality values were provided; no much bigger clone lies one nucleotide off.

This specimen's time point label, per the study, means: after neoadjuvant nivolumab, at surgical resection. The patients had newly diagnosed stage II-IVA oral cavity squamous cell carcinoma and had not received any prior systemic or radiation treatment. Everyone in the cohort had locally advanced, HPV-negative oral cavity squamous cell carcinoma. The samples were drawn from a longitudinal correlative study tied to a single-arm phase II trial testing neoadjuvant nivolumab in oral cavity squamous cell carcinoma. Subject-matched pre- and post-treatment PBMCs and tumors from three responders and three non-responders underwent genomic DNA-based TCRbeta sequencing. The Maxwell RSC DNA from Tissue kit was used to isolate genomic DNA from tumor tissue. Tumor libraries used mostly 4.8 ug of input genomic DNA for survey sequencing, with two replicates per sample. Following the manufacturer's instructions, the team built TCRbeta libraries using the immunoSEQ hsTCRbeta kit. Sequencing of the completed libraries took place using an Illumina NovaSeq 6000 S4 flow cell after they had been pooled to about 3 nM. Processing in the source paper ran as follows. Raw data preprocessing and quality control were performed with the immunoSEQ Analyzer. The analysis was restricted to productive rearrangements, with each unique CDR3 amino acid sequence defining a clonotype. Using the R package tcR, the researchers computed the Gini-Simpson index as their estimate of repertoire clonality. Student's t test was used to compare Gini indices, while Pearson correlation assessed associations with tumor size change. Drawn from immuneACCESS, this table holds only the in-frame rearrangements with V and J called that TCRdb kept. Clones are partly lost; checked studies trace under half to an unresolved V gene and leave the rest unexplained. The DNA was the basis for D and trimming; V, J and clone size are from that table. For this sample the table gives roughly 23,000 clones, of which under 55% were detected only once. 40% of the sample is taken by the ten largest.

This specimen consisted of tumor tissue, obtained after nivolumab (anti-PD-1) treatment. The sequence links TRBV6-5 to TRBJ2-4; confidence is insufficient to name the D gene. This receptor was taken from a person aged 40 to 85 with oral cavity squamous cell carcinoma. The CDR3 region: CASSRDPAAKNIQYF. Here is the DNA: TGTGCCAGCAGCCGTGACCCAGCAGCCAAAAACATTCAGTACTTC.